A single sample gave rise to the 14 T cell receptor beta chains below, sequenced in a study of blood T cell repertoires in COVID-19. Sequenced by immunoSEQ multiplex PCR; TCRdb stores in-frame clones only, minus some. This table has a few hundred thousand clones, roughly 87% appearing once. Sequenced: peripheral blood. These receptor sequences come from a man between 18 and 29 years old with active or convalescent COVID-19.

The chain recombines TRBV11-2 with TRBJ1-1; the D gene is possibly TRBD1 (6 bases). V shed 5 bases and J shed 5 bases, with 18 bases lying between them. The CDR3 runs 15 residues. Germline CDR1 reads SGHAT; CDR2 reads FQNNGV. The CDR3 is CASSLRGGQETEAFF. The CDR3 DNA follows: TGTGCCAGCAGCCTCCGAGGGGGACAAGAAACTGAAGCTTTCTTT. Variable domain in full (rest from reference TRBV11-2 and TRBJ1-1): EAGVAQSPRYKIIEKRQSVAFWCNPISGHATLYWYQQILGQGPKLLIQFQNNGVVDDSQLPKDRFSAERLKGVDSTLKIQPAKLEDSAVYLCASSLRGGQETEAFFGQGTRLTVV.

This chain links TRBV6-1 with TRBJ2-3, with TRBD1 matching over 8 bases. The J segment lost 3 bases and the V segment lost 3 bases, leaving 2 bases of the junction unmatched. This CDR3 spans 14 amino acids. Germline V CDR1 and CDR2: MNHNS, SASEGT. In DNA form, the CDR3 reads TGTGCCAGCAGTGACAGGGGGCGTACAGATACGCAGTATTTT. Translating gives CASSDRGRTDTQYF.

The sample holds one count of this clone. The chain recombines TRBV25-1 with TRBJ2-3, with 7 bases matching TRBD2. Germline CDR1 and CDR2: MGHDK and SYGVNS. The CDR3 runs to 17 residues. After removal of 4 bases from V and 0 bases from J, the junction contained 10 bases not matched to a gene. The CDR3 nucleotides read TGTGCCAGCAGTGGCCCTGGAGGCGGGGGAAGCACAGATACGCAGTATTTT. Its translation: CASSGPGGGGSTDTQYF.

The genes are TRBV13 and TRBJ1-4, with TRBD1 matching 12 bases. CDR1 is PRHDT, CDR2 FYEKMQ, per germline (reference sequence). This CDR3 region has 18 residues. Unmatched junction bases numbered 8, after V lost 1 base and J lost 5 bases. CDR3 sequence (DNA): TGTGCCAGCAGCTTAGCCCTGTTTGGGACAGGGGGCAATGAAAAACTGTTTTTT. The encoded protein is CASSLALFGTGGNEKLFF. Full variable domain (missing parts from reference TRBV13 and TRBJ1-4): AAGVIQSPRHLIKEKRETATLKCYPIPRHDTVYWYQQGPGQDPQFLISFYEKMQSDKGSIPDRFSAQQFSDYHSELNMSSLELGDSALYFCASSLALFGTGGNEKLFFGSGTQLSVL.

The rearrangement links TRBV27 to TRBJ1-3; 7 bases are shared with TRBD1. The CDR3 runs 17 residues. J lost 4 bases, V lost 5 bases, and 14 bases had no gene match. Germline V gene data show CDR1 as MNHEY and CDR2 as SMNVEV (reference sequence). The CDR3 sequence: CASSALYPGQRGNTIYF. In DNA form, the CDR3 reads TGTGCCAGCAGTGCCCTATACCCGGGACAGAGGGGAAACACCATATATTTT.

This chain uses TRBV9 with TRBJ1-3; 7 nucleotides agree with TRBD1. This CDR3 region has 15 residues. V gave up 9 bases and J gave up 0 bases; unmatched junction bases: 9. Per germline, CDR1 SGDLS and CDR2 YYNGEE. The CDR3 bases are TGTGCCACCGGAGGGGGCGCCGGCTCTGGAAACACCATATATTTT. Amino acids: CATGGGAGSGNTIYF.

This clone was seen a single time. CDR3 bases: TGTGCCAGTAGTATAGCGCAGGCCGGCACAGATACGCAGTATTTT. Protein product: CASSIAQAGTDTQYF. The chain is built from TRBV19 and TRBJ2-3, with D unclear. Germline CDR1 reads LNHDA; CDR2 reads SQIVND (reference sequence). With 1 base removed from V and 1 base from J, the gap between germline ends came to 9 bases. The CDR3 sequence is 15 residues long.

The CDR3 loop reads CSVEDRGVGEQYF. DNA for the CDR3: TGCAGCGTTGAAGATCGGGGGGTCGGGGAGCAGTACTTC. The rearrangement joins TRBV29-1 to TRBJ2-7, with TRBD2 matching over 7 bases. Germline V CDR1 and CDR2: SQVTM, ANQGSEA. This CDR3 spans 13 amino acids. Trimming removed 0 bases from V and 7 bases from J; junction bases left unmatched: 6.

V usage is TRBV10-1 and J usage is TRBJ1-6; unclear D gene. CDR1 is WNHNN, CDR2 SYGVQD, per germline (reference sequence). The CDR3 loop spans 12 amino acids. The ends were cut back, 3 bases at V and 7 bases at J, with 4 bases in the middle. CDR3 nucleotide sequence: TGCGCCAGCAGTGACGGGAATTCACCCCTCCACTTT. Amino acid sequence: CASSDGNSPLHF.

CDR3 loop: CASSEAGGVGSPLHF. The CDR3 DNA reads as TGTGCCAGCAGTGAAGCAGGGGGGGTGGGTTCACCCCTCCACTTT. The rearrangement uses TRBV6-1 and TRBJ1-6, with a weak D call TRBD1 (6 bases). The CDR3 sequence is 15 residues long. Looked up from germline, CDR1 is MNHNS and CDR2 is SASEGT. The V end was cut by 0 bases, the J end by 9 bases, with 12 bases between.

V and J are TRBV11-3 and TRBJ1-1; D is unresolved. The ends were cut back, 1 base at V and 11 bases at J, with 14 bases in the middle. Looked up from germline, CDR1 is SGHNT and CDR2 is YENEEA. The CDR3 covers 13 residues. Written as DNA, the CDR3 is TGTGCCAGCAGCTTAGGGGCCGGCGGGGAGGCTTTCTTT. Residues: CASSLGAGGEAFF. The variable domain in full, completed from reference TRBV11-3 and TRBJ1-1, reads EAGVVQSPRYKIIEKKQPVAFWCNPISGHNTLYWYLQNLGQGPELLIRYENEEAVDDSQLPKDRFSAERLKGVDSTLKIQPAELGDSAVYLCASSLGAGGEAFFGQGTRLTVV.

The V call is TRBV12-3 or TRBV12-4, the J call TRBJ2-1, with 7 bases matching TRBD2. The CDR3 is made up of 12 amino acids. J gave up 8 bases and V 4 bases, and 2 bases lay outside the gene matches. Written as DNA, the CDR3 is TGTGCCAGCAGTTCGGGGGGTGATGAGCAGTTCTTC. Its translation is CASSSGGDEQFF.

This chain connects TRBV4-2 to TRBJ2-7, with D possibly being TRBD1 (5 bases). Trimming removed 5 bases from V and 0 bases from J, with 11 bases in between. The germline gives CDR1 LGHNA, CDR2 YNFKEQ. The CDR3 runs 14 residues. DNA for the CDR3: TGTGCCAGCAGCTCTGGGGCCAGCTCCTACGAGCAGTACTTC. This translates into CASSSGASSYEQYF.

This sequence joins TRBV27 and TRBJ2-5, with 13 bases matching TRBD2. The CDR3 covers 15 residues. Germline CDR1 and CDR2: MNHEY and SMNVEV (reference sequence). V lost 0 bases to trimming and J lost 5 bases; unmatched junction nucleotides: 0. The CDR3 region has the DNA TGTGCCAGCAGTTTATCGACTAGCGGGGGGGAGACCCAGTACTTC. It encodes CASSLSTSGGETQYF.